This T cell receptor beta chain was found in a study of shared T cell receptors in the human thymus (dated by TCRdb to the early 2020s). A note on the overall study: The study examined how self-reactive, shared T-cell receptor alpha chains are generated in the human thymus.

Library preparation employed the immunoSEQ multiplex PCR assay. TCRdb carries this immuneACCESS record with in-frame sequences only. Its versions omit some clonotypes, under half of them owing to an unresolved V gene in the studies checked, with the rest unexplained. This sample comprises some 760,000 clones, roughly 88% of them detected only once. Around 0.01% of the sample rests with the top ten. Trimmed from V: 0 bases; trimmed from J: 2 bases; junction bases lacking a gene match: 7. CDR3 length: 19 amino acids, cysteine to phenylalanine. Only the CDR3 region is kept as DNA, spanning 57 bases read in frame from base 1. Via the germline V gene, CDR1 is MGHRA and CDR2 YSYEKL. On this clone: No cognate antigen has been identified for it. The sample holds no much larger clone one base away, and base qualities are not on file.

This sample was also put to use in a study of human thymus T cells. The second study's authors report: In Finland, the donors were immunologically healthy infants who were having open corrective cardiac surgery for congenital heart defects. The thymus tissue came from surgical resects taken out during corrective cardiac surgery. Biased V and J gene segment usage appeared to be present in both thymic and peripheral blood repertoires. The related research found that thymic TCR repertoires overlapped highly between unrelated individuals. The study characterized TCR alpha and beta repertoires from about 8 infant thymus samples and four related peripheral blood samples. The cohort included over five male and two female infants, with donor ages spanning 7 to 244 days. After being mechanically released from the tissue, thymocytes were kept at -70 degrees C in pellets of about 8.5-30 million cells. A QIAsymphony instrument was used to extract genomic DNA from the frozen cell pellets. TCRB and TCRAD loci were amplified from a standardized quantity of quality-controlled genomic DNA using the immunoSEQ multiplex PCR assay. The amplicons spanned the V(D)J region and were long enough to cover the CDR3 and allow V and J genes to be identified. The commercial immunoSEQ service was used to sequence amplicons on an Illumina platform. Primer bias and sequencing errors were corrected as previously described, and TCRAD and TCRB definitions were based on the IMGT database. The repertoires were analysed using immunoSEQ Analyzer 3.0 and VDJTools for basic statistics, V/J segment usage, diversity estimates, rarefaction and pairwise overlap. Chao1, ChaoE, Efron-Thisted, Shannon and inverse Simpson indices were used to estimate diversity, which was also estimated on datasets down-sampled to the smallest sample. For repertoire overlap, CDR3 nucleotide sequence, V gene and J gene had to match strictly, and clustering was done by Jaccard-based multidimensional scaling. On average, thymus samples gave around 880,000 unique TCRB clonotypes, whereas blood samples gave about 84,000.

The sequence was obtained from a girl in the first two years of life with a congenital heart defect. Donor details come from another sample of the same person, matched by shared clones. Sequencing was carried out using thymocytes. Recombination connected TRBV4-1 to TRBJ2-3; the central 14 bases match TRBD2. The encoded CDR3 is CASSQDRWTSGGTTDTQYF. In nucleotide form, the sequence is TGCGCCAGCAGCCAAGATCGATGGACTAGCGGGGGGACCACAGATACGCAGTATTTT.